The 23 T cell receptor beta chains presented below share a single source sample, sequenced in a study of T-cell reconstitution after alpha-beta-depleted transplantation in children (TCRdb year 2016). Read against the paper, the sample's treatment or condition label means: allogeneic hematopoietic cell transplantation with graft depleted of TCRalphabeta T cells and CD19 B cells. Library construction relied on PCR. The instrument given in TCRdb is Illumina HiSeq 2500. TCR library preparation used molecular barcoding, with unique molecular identifiers applied to normalize quantification of the TCRbeta repertoire. Using fastp at Q25 and MiXCR, TCRdb reprocessed the public reads and kept productive beta chains. Every CDR3 protein is listed once, alongside the most common genes and DNA of its rows. In all, the sample holds some 300,000 distinct CDR3 sequences, and around 10% of those were seen once. In total, the top ten clones hold about 8% of the sample.

The sample consisted of PBMCs, taken before TCRalphabeta/CD19-depleted stem cell transplant. The receptors stem from a boy younger than two with acute myeloid leukemia, due to receive a stem cell transplant.

This clonotype showed up many times. The genes are TRBV5-1 and TRBJ1-4, with 11 bases matching TRBD1. The V and J ends lost 3 bases and 5 bases, in that order; junction bases with no gene match: 3. There are 15 residues in the CDR3. CDR1 is SGHRS, CDR2 YFSETQ, per germline. The CDR3 region is CASSSGTGGNEKLFF. The DNA for the CDR3 is TGCGCCAGCAGCTCAGGGACAGGGGGAAATGAAAAACTGTTTTTT. The full variable domain, rest sourced from reference TRBV5-1 and TRBJ1-4, is KAGVTQTPRYLIKTRGQQVTLSCSPISGHRSVSWYQQTPGQGLQFLFEYFSETQRNKGNFPGRFSGRQFSNSRSEMNVSTLELGDSALYLCASSSGTGGNEKLFFGSGTQLSVL.

In the case of this clonotype: A much larger clone differs from this one at a single base, so this may be a read error. A read error is likely, as this CDR3 ends without the conserved phenylalanine or tryptophan. The chain joins TRBV4-3 to TRBJ1-4, with D perhaps matching TRBD1 (6 bases). The germline V gene encodes CDR1 LGHNA and CDR2 YSLEER. The V gene lost 0 bases and the J gene lost 8 bases, with 25 bases spanning the gap. The CDR3 spans 19 residues. The CDR3 sequence is CASSQEYRPYKGGKEKLFS. CDR3 coding DNA: TGCGCCAGCAGCCAAGAATATCGGCCGTACAAGGGGGGGAAGGAAAAACTGTTTTCT.

This clonotype was recorded many times. V and J are TRBV11-3 and TRBJ2-1, with D possibly being TRBD2 (6 bases). Per the germline V gene, CDR1 is SGHNT and CDR2 is YENEEA. V lost 5 bases and J lost 0, with 8 bases in between. CDR3 length: 14 residues. This CDR3 reads CASSATSSYNEQFF. CDR3 in DNA: TGTGCCAGCAGCGCGACTAGCTCCTACAATGAGCAGTTCTTC. Full variable domain (remainder filled in from reference TRBV11-3 and TRBJ2-1): EAGVVQSPRYKIIEKKQPVAFWCNPISGHNTLYWYLQNLGQGPELLIRYENEEAVDDSQLPKDRFSAERLKGVDSTLKIQPAELGDSAVYLCASSATSSYNEQFFGPGTRLTVL.

This clonotype came up many times. This chain joins TRBV12-3 or TRBV12-4 and TRBJ2-2, with D possibly TRBD2 on 5 matching bases. The length of the CDR3 is 15 residues. Trimming took 6 bases from V and 0 from J, leaving 11 bases between them. This CDR3 reads CASSAGLPNTGELFF. DNA of the CDR3: TGTGCCAGCAGCGCCGGACTCCCGAACACCGGGGAGCTGTTTTTT.

This clonotype was recorded at least ten times. The chain is built from TRBV12-3 or TRBV12-4 and TRBJ1-2; 7 bases map to TRBD1. The CDR3 loop spans 13 amino acids. The V and J ends lost 4 bases and 3 bases, in that order; junction bases with no gene match: 2. The CDR3 region is CASSSGTDYGYTF. The CDR3 DNA is TGTGCCAGCAGTTCCGGGACAGACTATGGCTACACCTTC.

At least ten counts were recorded for this clonotype. V usage is TRBV5-1 and J usage is TRBJ2-7; D gene uncertain. The CDR3 runs to 13 residues. The ends were cut back, 0 bases at V and 7 bases at J, with 11 bases in the middle. Per the germline V gene, CDR1 is SGHRS and CDR2 is YFSETQ. The CDR3 DNA is TGCGCCAGCAGCTTGGAGGTATCGCGGGAGCAGTACTTC. Translation gives CASSLEVSREQYF.

This clonotype was picked up many times. CDR3 nucleotides: TGTGCCAGCACCCAAGGGGTCCAAGAGACCCAGTACTTC. As protein: CASTQGVQETQYF. The V and J genes are TRBV11-2 and TRBJ2-5; weak D call: TRBD1 (5 bases). V was pared by 7 bases and J by 1 base, with 10 bases between. CDR1 is SGHAT and CDR2 is FQNNGV in the germline V gene. This CDR3 has 13 residues.

This chain joins TRBV5-4 and TRBJ2-5; TRBD2 is a possible D gene (5 bases). CDR1 SGHNT and CDR2 YYREEE come from the germline V gene (reference sequence). The CDR3 loop spans 14 amino acids. V lost 4 bases and J 2 bases, leaving 12 bases between the germline ends. The CDR3 reads CASSPIGVQETQYF. The DNA for the CDR3 is TGTGCCAGCAGCCCGATCGGGGTACAAGAGACCCAGTACTTC.

The sample holds many counts of this clonotype. The gene calls are TRBV12-3 or TRBV12-4 and TRBJ2-7; 8 positions agree with TRBD1. CDR3 length equals 14 residues. Trimming at V came to 2 bases and at J to 7 bases, leaving 7 bases not matched to a gene. The CDR3 region is CASSLRTGTGEQYF. For the CDR3, the DNA is TGTGCCAGCAGTTTAAGGACAGGGACGGGAGAGCAGTACTTC.

This clonotype was recorded a few times. This chain uses TRBV7-2 with TRBJ1-3; no firm D call. There are 14 residues in the CDR3. Between the trimmed V and J ends, which lost 5 bases and 0 bases, there was a span of 8 bases. Germline loops: CDR1 SGHTA, CDR2 FQGNSA. The CDR3 sequence: CASSRRFSGNTIYF. The CDR3 nucleotides read TGTGCCAGCAGCAGACGGTTCTCTGGAAACACCATATATTTT.

This rearrangement joins TRBV7-2 to TRBJ2-5, with 15 bases fitting TRBD2. CDR3 size: 16 residues. V was clipped by 5 bases and J by 6 bases; unmatched bases: 7. Germline values: CDR1 SGHTA, CDR2 FQGNSA. CDR3 bases: TGTGCCAGCAGCCCCGGGACTAGCGGGAGGATAAAGACCCAGTACTTC. Translated, it gives CASSPGTSGRIKTQYF.

For this clonotype: Since the CDR3 does not end with the conserved phenylalanine or tryptophan, this likely comes from a read error. The chain uses TRBV7-9 and TRBJ2-2; weak D call: TRBD2 (6 bases). CDR1 is SEHNR and CDR2 is FQNEAQ in the germline V gene (reference sequence). The V and J ends lost 4 bases and 6 bases respectively, with 15 bases between them. This CDR3 has 15 amino acids. The CDR3 reads CASSYVGGVSGELFL. The CDR3 DNA is TGTGCCAGCAGCTACGTCGGGGGAGTTTCCGGGGAGCTGTTTCTT.

This clonotype was observed at least ten times. CDR3 in amino acids: CAISDPANIPHEQYF. The DNA of the CDR3 is TGTGCCATCAGTGACCCTGCAAATATCCCGCACGAGCAGTACTTC. The chain employs TRBV10-3 and TRBJ2-7; D uncertain. The germline gives CDR1 ENHRY, CDR2 SYGVKD. Trimming took 3 bases from V and 5 from J, leaving 17 bases between them. The CDR3 contains 15 residues.

This clonotype was detected ten times or more. The chain links TRBV3-1 to TRBJ2-4, with D perhaps matching TRBD2 (6 bases). The CDR3 runs 20 residues. V gave up 2 bases and J gave up 0 bases, with 23 bases separating them. Germline loops: CDR1 LGHDT, CDR2 YNNKEL (reference sequence). CDR3 nucleotides: TGTGCCAGCAGCCAAATGCCGGGCCCTAGCGAGGAACTAGCCAAAAACATTCAGTACTTC. Protein: CASSQMPGPSEELAKNIQYF. The full variable domain, in which reference TRBV3-1 and TRBJ2-4 provide the parts outside the CDR3, is DTAVSQTPKYLVTQMGNDKSIKCEQNLGHDTMYWYKQDSKKFLKIMFSYNNKELIINETVPNRFSPKSPDKAHLNLHINSLELGDSAVYFCASSQMPGPSEELAKNIQYFGAGTRLSVL.

There are many counts of this clonotype. V gene TRBV25-1 combines with J gene TRBJ2-3; 7 nucleotides match TRBD2. Germline values: CDR1 MGHDK, CDR2 SYGVNS. This CDR3 spans 16 amino acids. The V segment lost 3 bases and the J segment 4 bases; nucleotides outside the gene matches: 10. The CDR3 nucleotides read TGTGCCAGCAGTGATCTGGGCAGGGAGGGTGCAGATACGCAGTATTTT. It codes for CASSDLGREGADTQYF. The entire variable domain, with the rest obtained from reference TRBV25-1 and TRBJ2-3, is as follows: EADIYQTPRYLVIGTGKKITLECSQTMGHDKMYWYQQDPGMELHLIHYSYGVNSTEKGDLSSESTVSRIRTEHFPLTLESARPSHTSQYLCASSDLGREGADTQYFGPGTRLTVL.

At least ten counts were recorded for this clonotype. The chain uses TRBV28 and TRBJ2-2; D not certain. The germline V and J ends were trimmed by 5 bases and 3 bases, with 13 bases remaining between them. Germline V gives CDR1 MDHEN, CDR2 SYDVKM. CDR3 length: 15 residues. The CDR3 sequence: CASSGPGRYTGELFF. The CDR3 DNA sequence: TGTGCCAGCAGTGGGCCGGGTCGCTACACCGGGGAGCTGTTTTTT.

This clonotype was recorded many times. The CDR3 region is CASRPTSGRYQETQYF. DNA for the CDR3: TGTGCCAGCAGACCGACTAGCGGGAGATACCAAGAGACCCAGTACTTC. The J gene is TRBJ2-5, the V gene TRBV6-5, with 12 bases lining up with TRBD2. Germline loops: CDR1 MNHEY, CDR2 SVGAGI. The CDR3 spans 16 residues. After removal of 6 bases from V and 0 bases from J, the junction contained 5 bases not matched to a gene.

The chain employs TRBV4-3 and TRBJ2-3; TRBD2 agrees at 10 bases. The V segment lost 3 bases and the J segment 4 bases; nucleotides outside the gene matches: 19. In germline, CDR1 is LGHNA, CDR2 YSLEER. CDR3 length equals 20 residues. Here the CDR3 DNA reads TGCGCCAGCAGCCAGCCCAGACTAGCGGGCACAGGTCTGAGGTCAGATACGCAGTATTTT. Amino acids: CASSQPRLAGTGLRSDTQYF.

The chain combines TRBV9 with TRBJ1-6; tentatively, D is TRBD1 (5 bases). Looked up from germline, CDR1 is SGDLS and CDR2 is YYNGEE. This CDR3 has 15 amino acids. The ends were cut back, 0 bases at V and 10 bases at J, with 14 bases in the middle. CDR3 in amino acids: CASSVGGVMGSPLHF. In DNA form, the CDR3 reads TGTGCCAGCAGCGTAGGAGGGGTTATGGGGTCACCCCTCCACTTT.

This clonotype was counted only a few times. This chain links TRBV12-3 or TRBV12-4 with TRBJ2-2, with a possible D match to TRBD1 (6 bases). Trimming removed 6 bases at V and 6 bases at J, with 8 bases between. The CDR3 is 12 amino acids. CDR3: CASSAGAGELFF. Here the CDR3 DNA reads TGTGCCAGCAGCGCAGGGGCCGGGGAGCTGTTTTTT.

This clonotype has at least ten counts. The gene calls are TRBV5-1 and TRBJ1-1; D call uncertain. Looked up from germline, CDR1 is SGHRS and CDR2 is YFSETQ. The ends were cut back, 4 bases at V and 4 bases at J, with 14 bases in the middle. This CDR3 has 14 residues. This chain's CDR3 is CASSHRRAFTEAFF. For the CDR3, the DNA is TGCGCCAGCAGCCACCGGCGGGCATTCACTGAAGCTTTCTTT. Supplemented by reference TRBV5-1 and TRBJ1-1, the full variable domain reads KAGVTQTPRYLIKTRGQQVTLSCSPISGHRSVSWYQQTPGQGLQFLFEYFSETQRNKGNFPGRFSGRQFSNSRSEMNVSTLELGDSALYLCASSHRRAFTEAFFGQGTRLTVV.

For this clonotype: A single base separates this from a much larger clone, so it may be a read error. The chain couples TRBV2 to TRBJ1-1; the D gene is possibly TRBD1 (5 bases). Looked up from germline, CDR1 is SNHLY and CDR2 is FYNNEI. This CDR3 region has 13 residues. CDR3 sequence reads: CANRQGLNTEALF. CDR3 bases: TGTGCCAACCGGCAGGGACTGAACACTGAAGCTTTGTTT.

With regard to this clonotype: A much larger clonotype is one base distant, so this may be a read error. The CDR3 region has the DNA TGTGCCACCAGTGCCCCAGCGGGGGGGAGGGATGAGCAGTTCTTC. It specifies CATSAPAGGRDEQFF. The V gene is TRBV24-1, the J gene TRBJ2-1; TRBD2 aligns across 10 bases. CDR3 length: 15 amino acids. Germline trimming cut 5 bases from V and 8 bases from J; bases unmatched to any gene: 8. Per germline, CDR1 KGHDR and CDR2 SFDVKD.